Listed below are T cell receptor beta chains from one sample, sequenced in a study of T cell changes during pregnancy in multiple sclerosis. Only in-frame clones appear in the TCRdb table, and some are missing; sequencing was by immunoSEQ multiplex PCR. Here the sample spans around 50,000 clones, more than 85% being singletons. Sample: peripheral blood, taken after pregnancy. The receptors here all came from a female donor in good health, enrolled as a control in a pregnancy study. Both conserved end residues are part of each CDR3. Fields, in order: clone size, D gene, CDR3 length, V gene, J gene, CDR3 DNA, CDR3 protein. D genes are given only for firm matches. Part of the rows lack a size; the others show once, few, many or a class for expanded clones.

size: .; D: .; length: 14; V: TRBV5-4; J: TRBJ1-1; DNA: TGTGCCAGCAGCTTGCGGGGGGGATACACTGAAGCTTTCTTT; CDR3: CASSLRGGYTEAFF
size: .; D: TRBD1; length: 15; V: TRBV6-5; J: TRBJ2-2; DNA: TGTGCCAGCAGTCAACAGGGGTGGTACACCGGGGAGCTGTTTTTT; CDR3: CASSQQGWYTGELFF
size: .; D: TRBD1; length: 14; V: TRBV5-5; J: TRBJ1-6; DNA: TGTGCCAGCACCTTAAAGACAGGGGATTCACCCCTCCACTTT; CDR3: CASTLKTGDSPLHF
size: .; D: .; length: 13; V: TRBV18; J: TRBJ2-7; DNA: TGTGCCAGCTCACCCCCTAACTCCTACGAGCAGTACTTC; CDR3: CASSPPNSYEQYF
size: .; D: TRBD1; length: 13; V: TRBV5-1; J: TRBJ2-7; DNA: TGCGCCAGCAGCCCCGGGACAGTCTACGAGCAGTACTTC; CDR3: CASSPGTVYEQYF
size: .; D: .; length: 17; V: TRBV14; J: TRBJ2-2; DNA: TGTGCCAGCAGCCGGTACGGGGGTGGTTTGAACACCGGGGAGCTGTTTTTT; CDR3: CASSRYGGGLNTGELFF
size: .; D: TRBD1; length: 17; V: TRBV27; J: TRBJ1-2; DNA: TGTGCCAGCAGTTTTACCCAAGCGGGACAGGGGGCGGGTGGCTACACCTTC; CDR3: CASSFTQAGQGAGGYTF
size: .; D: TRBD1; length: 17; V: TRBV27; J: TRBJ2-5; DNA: TGTGCCAGCAGTTTAGGGATCCAGGGGGCGGAGAGAGAGACCCAGTACTTC; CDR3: CASSLGIQGAERETQYF
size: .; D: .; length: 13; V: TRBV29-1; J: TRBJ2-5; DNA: TGCAGCGTTGACGTAGGGAGCGGAGAGACCCAGTACTTC; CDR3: CSVDVGSGETQYF
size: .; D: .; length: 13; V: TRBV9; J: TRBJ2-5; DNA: TGTGCCAGCAGCTTTAGCGGCCAAGAGACCCAGTACTTC; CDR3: CASSFSGQETQYF
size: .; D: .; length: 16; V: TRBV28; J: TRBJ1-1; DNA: TGTGCCAGCAGTTCGGCCCGGGGGGAGGGGGACACTGAAGCTTTCTTT; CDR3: CASSSARGEGDTEAFF
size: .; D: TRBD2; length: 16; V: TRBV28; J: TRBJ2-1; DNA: TGTGCCAGCAGTCTTACTAGCGGGAGTATCTACAATGAGCAGTTCTTC; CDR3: CASSLTSGSIYNEQFF
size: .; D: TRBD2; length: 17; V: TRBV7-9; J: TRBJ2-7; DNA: TGTGCCAGCAGCCTCCAGCGCCAGCGGGAGGGCTCCTACGAGCAGTACTTC; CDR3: CASSLQRQREGSYEQYF
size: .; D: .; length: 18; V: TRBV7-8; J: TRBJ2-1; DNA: TGTGCCAGCAGCACCCTCTCCTCACTAGCTAGCTCCTACAATGAGCAGTTCTTC; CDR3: CASSTLSSLASSYNEQFF
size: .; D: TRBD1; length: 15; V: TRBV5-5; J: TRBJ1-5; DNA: TGTGCCAGCAGCTTGGCGACAGGGAGAGGACAGCCCCAGCATTTT; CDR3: CASSLATGRGQPQHF
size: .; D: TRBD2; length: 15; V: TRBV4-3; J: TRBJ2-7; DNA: TGCGCCAGCAGCCATACAACTAGCGGGGCCTACGAGCAGTACTTC; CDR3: CASSHTTSGAYEQYF
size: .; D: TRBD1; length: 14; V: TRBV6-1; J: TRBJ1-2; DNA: TGTGCCAGCTCCCCTCAGGGGGCAGAAACCGGCTACACCTTC; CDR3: CASSPQGAETGYTF
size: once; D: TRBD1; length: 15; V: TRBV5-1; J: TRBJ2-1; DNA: TGCGCCAGCAGCCCCGGACAGGGCTCCTACAATGAGCAGTTCTTC; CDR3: CASSPGQGSYNEQFF
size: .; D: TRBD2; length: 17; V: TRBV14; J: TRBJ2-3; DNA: TGTGCCAGCAGCCAAGCCGGGAGCGGGAGTCTCACAGATACGCAGTATTTT; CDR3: CASSQAGSGSLTDTQYF
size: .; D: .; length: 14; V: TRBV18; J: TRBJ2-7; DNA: TGTGCCAGCTCACCAGGGCAGGATTCCTACGAGCAGTACTTC; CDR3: CASSPGQDSYEQYF
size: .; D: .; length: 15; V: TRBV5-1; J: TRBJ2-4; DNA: TGCGCCAGCAGCTTGGATGCGGGGCTTAAAAACATTCAGTACTTC; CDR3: CASSLDAGLKNIQYF
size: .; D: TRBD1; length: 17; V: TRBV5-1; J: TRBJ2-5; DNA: TGCGCCAGCAGCGCCCCGCCTACAGGGGGCCGGGGGGAGACCCAGTACTTC; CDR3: CASSAPPTGGRGETQYF
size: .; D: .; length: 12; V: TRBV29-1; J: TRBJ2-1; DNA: TGCAGCGTTGACGGTCGGGTCAATGAGCAGTTCTTC; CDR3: CSVDGRVNEQFF
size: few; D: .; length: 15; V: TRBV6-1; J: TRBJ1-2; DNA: TGTGCCAGCAGTGAATCGGGGGAGGGGGTGTCTGGCTACACCTTC; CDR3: CASSESGEGVSGYTF
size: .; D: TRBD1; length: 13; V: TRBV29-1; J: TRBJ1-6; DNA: TGCAGCTTCAGGACAGGGCTTAATTCACCCCTCCACTTT; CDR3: CSFRTGLNSPLHF
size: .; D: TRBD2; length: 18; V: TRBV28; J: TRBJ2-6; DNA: TGTGCCAGCAGTTTACAAGTAGCGGGAGCGCTTGGGGCCAACGTCCTGACTTTC; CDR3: CASSLQVAGALGANVLTF
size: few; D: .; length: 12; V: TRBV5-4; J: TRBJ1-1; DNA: TGTGCCGGACACAGTCTGAACACTGAAGCTTTCTTT; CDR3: CAGHSLNTEAFF
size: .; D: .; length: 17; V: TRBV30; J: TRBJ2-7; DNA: TGTGCCTGGAGTCCACCGCCCCGCCTGGGCAGAACCTACGAGCAGTACTTC; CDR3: CAWSPPPRLGRTYEQYF
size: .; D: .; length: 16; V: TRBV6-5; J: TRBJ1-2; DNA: TGTGCCAGCAGTTACCGATTCGTGGAGCTATTTACGATCTACACCTTC; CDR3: CASSYRFVELFTIYTF
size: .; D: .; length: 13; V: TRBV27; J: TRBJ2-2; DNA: TGTGCCAGCAGTTCCCGCGGCACCGGGGAGCTGTTTTTT; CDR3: CASSSRGTGELFF
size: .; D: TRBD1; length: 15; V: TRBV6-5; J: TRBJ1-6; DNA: TGTGCCAGCAGTTCAGGGGGACTCCAAAATTCACCCCTCCACTTT; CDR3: CASSSGGLQNSPLHF
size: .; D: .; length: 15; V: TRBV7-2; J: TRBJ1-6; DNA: TGTGCCAGCAGCTTAACTGGGGGGGGAAATTCACCCCTCCACTTT; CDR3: CASSLTGGGNSPLHF
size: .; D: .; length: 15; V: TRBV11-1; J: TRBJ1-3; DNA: TGTGCCAGCAGCTTACGACAGGCCTCTGGAAACACCATATATTTT; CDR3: CASSLRQASGNTIYF
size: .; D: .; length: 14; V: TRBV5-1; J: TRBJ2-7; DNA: TGCGCCAGCAGCCCCCGGACAGATTCTAACGAGCAGTACTTC; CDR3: CASSPRTDSNEQYF
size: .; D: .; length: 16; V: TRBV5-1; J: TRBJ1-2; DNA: TGCGCCAGCAGCTTCTCGGGAGGGTCGGGGAACTATGGCTACACCTTC; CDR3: CASSFSGGSGNYGYTF
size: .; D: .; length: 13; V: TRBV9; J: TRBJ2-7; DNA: TGTGCCAGCAGCGGACAGGTTGACCACGAGCAGTACTTC; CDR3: CASSGQVDHEQYF
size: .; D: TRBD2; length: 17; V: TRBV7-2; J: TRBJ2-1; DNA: TGTGCCAGCAGCTTAGGGCCGACTAGCGGGGGGGCCAATGAGCAGTTCTTC; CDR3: CASSLGPTSGGANEQFF
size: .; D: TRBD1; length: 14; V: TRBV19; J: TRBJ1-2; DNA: TGTGCCAGCCGGGACAGGAGGAACTACTATGGCTACACCTTC; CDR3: CASRDRRNYYGYTF
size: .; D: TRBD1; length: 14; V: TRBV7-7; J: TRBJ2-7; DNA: TGTGCCAGCAGCCCCCAGGACAGGGGCTCCGAGCAGTACTTC; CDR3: CASSPQDRGSEQYF
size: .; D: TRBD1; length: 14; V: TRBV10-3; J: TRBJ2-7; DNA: TGTGCCATCAGTGGGACAGGGCTCTACTCCGAGCAGTACTTC; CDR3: CAISGTGLYSEQYF
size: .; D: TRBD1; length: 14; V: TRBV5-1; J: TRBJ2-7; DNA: TGCGCCAGCACCGGGACAGGGGGCTCCTACGAGCAGTACTTC; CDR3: CASTGTGGSYEQYF